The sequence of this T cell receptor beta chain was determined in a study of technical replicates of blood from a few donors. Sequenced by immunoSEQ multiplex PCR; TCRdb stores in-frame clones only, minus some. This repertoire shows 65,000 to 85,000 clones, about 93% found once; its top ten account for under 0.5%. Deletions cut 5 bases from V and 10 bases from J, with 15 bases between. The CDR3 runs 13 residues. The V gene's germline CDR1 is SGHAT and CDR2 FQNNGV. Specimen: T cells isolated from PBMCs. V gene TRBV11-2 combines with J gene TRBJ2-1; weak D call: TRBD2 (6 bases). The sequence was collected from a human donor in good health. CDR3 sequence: CASSPGTLGEQFF. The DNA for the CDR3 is TGTGCCAGCAGCCCCGGGACTTTAGGGGAGCAGTTCTTC.